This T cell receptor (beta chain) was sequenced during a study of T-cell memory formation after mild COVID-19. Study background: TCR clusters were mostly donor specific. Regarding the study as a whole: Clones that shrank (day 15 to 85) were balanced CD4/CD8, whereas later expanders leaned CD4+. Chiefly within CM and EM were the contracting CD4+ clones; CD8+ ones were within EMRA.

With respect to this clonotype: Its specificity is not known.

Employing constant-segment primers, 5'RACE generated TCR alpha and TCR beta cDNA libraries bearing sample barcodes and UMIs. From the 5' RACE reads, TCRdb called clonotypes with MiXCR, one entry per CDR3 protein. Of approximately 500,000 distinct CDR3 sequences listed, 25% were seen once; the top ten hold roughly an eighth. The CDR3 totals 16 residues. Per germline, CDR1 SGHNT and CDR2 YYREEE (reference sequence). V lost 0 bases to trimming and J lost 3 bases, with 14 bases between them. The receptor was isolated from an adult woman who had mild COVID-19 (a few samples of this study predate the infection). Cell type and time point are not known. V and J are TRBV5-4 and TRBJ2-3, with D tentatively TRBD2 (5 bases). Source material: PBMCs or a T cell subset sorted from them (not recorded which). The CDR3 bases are TGTGCCAGCAGCTTGGCGACTACCCAAAGGACAGATACGCAGTATTTT. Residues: CASSLATTQRTDTQYF.